This T cell receptor beta chain was recovered during a study of early T cells in non-severe SARS-CoV-2 infection. MiXCR, run by TCRdb on the 5' RACE reads, gives a single entry per CDR3 protein. In the table there are 95,000 to 120,000 distinct CDR3 sequences, 9% to 13% of which are singletons. This clonotype was recorded a few times. The sequence came from an adult who was a healthcare worker with PCR-confirmed SARS-CoV-2 infection or an uninfected control (not recorded which). The sample comprised whole blood.

The CDR3 coding sequence is TGTGCCAGCCGGTGGGCTACTCAAGAGACCCAGTACTTC. Its translation: CASRWATQETQYF. The rearrangement links TRBV19 to TRBJ2-5; D unclear. Germline CDR1 and CDR2: LNHDA and SQIVND (reference sequence). The CDR3 spans 13 residues. Trimming removed 9 bases at V and 2 bases at J, with 13 bases between. Full variable domain (rest looked up from reference TRBV19 and TRBJ2-5): DGGITQSPKYLFRKEGQNVTLSCEQNLNHDAMYWYRQDPGQGLRLIYYSQIVNDFQKGDIAEGYSVSREKKESFPLTVTSAQKNPTAFYLCASRWATQETQYFGPGTRLLVL.